This T cell receptor beta chain was sequenced during a study of blood T cell repertoires in COVID-19. Study in general: Both acute and convalescent COVID-19 samples were obtained from the United States, Italy and Spain.

Assignment of participants to cohorts was predicated upon participant-reported clinical history. For recovered donors of Cohort 3, there were two negative PCRs, clearance, or symptom resolution. V shed 1 base, J shed 10 bases, and the junction held 7 bases outside the gene matches. CDR3 length: 14 residues. CDR1 KGHDR and CDR2 SFDVKD come from the germline V gene. The method was immunoSEQ multiplex PCR; TCRdb's version includes in-frame clones alone and lacks a portion of them. Of roughly 140,000 clones in the sample, around four fifths were seen once. The chain joins TRBV24-1 to TRBJ2-3; 7 bases line up with TRBD1. The sequence was collected from a woman in her thirties or forties who had recovered from COVID-19. The sequenced sample was PBMCs or T cells enriched from blood (not recorded which). Here the CDR3 DNA reads TGTGCCACCAGTGATTTTCGGACGGGACAGCCGCAGTATTTT. Translated: CATSDFRTGQPQYF.